This T cell receptor (beta chain) stems from a study of early T cells in non-severe SARS-CoV-2 infection. Across the study: Sequencing used unsorted whole-blood bulk RNA, so chains lack pairing. General study results and limits: Matching with VDJdb favored anti-spike CD8 responses (missing private and CD4 specificities).

The library protocol tagged individual cDNA molecules with unique molecular identifiers. TCRdb reprocessed the 5' RACE reads via MiXCR and lists one record per CDR3 protein. Of nearly 45,000 distinct CDR3 sequences in the sample, around 9.9% were seen once. The CDR3 length is 19 residues. V shed 0 bases and J shed 2 bases, with 20 bases lying between them. The germline CDR1 and CDR2 sequences are MNHEY and SVGEGT. This clonotype was recorded many times. The antigen remains undetermined. The sequencing sample was made of whole blood. This TCR was sampled from an adult who was a healthcare worker with PCR-confirmed SARS-CoV-2 infection or an uninfected control (not recorded which). The chain has TRBV6-2 or TRBV6-3 and TRBJ1-5; no firm D call. The CDR3 is CASSYSIRTLRVGNQPQHF. In DNA form, the CDR3 reads TGTGCCAGCAGTTACTCGATTCGAACATTGAGGGTTGGCAATCAGCCCCAGCATTTT.